This TCR beta chain derives from a study of cytomegalovirus exposure and HLA in healthy donors. Study at large: Across 300 to 400 genotyped donors, approximately 81% landed in the Caucasian-associated ancestry cluster.

Study-wide results and limits: A likely sequencing artifact accounted for one observed cluster of highly shared sequence variants.

In the PCR, 60 Vbeta and 13 Jbeta primers were used. Libraries were prepared by immunoSEQ multiplex PCR; TCRdb keeps only in-frame clonotypes and omits some of them. The data contain around 170,000 clones, 81% of them singletons. V gave up 3 bases and J gave up 8 bases; unmatched junction bases: 5. Germline lookup yields CDR1 SQVTM and CDR2 ANQGSEA. This CDR3 comprises 13 residues. Worth noting for this clone: The antigen is undetermined.

This sequence joins TRBV29-1 and TRBJ2-1; 9 positions match TRBD1. Input material: PBMCs. The receptor was isolated from a man in his forties or fifties in good health and CMV-seronegative. The CDR3 region is CSVDTGGVYEQFF. For the CDR3, the DNA is TGCAGCGTTGATACAGGGGGCGTCTATGAGCAGTTCTTC.